The source of this TCR beta chain is a study of T cells in tuberculosis. After removal of 1 base from V and 4 bases from J, the junction contained 11 bases not matched to a gene. This CDR3 spans 17 amino acids. The V gene's germline CDR1 is SGHAT and CDR2 FQNNGV. Sequencing of TCR-alpha and TCR-beta chains was unpaired. The assay was immunoSEQ multiplex PCR, and TCRdb's table has in-frame clones only and misses some. The table has tens of thousands of clones, roughly 93% seen once. Cells were sorted from thawed PBMC rested overnight and stained with GMM-loaded CD1B tetramer, viability dye and anti-CD3. The CD1B tetramers carried C32 glucose monomycolate purified from Rhodococcus equi. Before cryopreservation, the sorted PBMC lost their CD14-expressing monocytes. About 100,000 tetramer-negative cells were sorted from each donor. In its sample, this clone was seen a few times.

Sequencing input: CD1b-GMM tetramer-negative cells sorted from PBMCs. This receptor was taken from an adult woman with latent tuberculosis. This chain connects TRBV11-2 to TRBJ2-3; 7 positions match TRBD1. CDR3 coding DNA: TGTGCCAGCAGCTTAGTAGGGGGCACGTTGAAGGCAGATACGCAGTATTTT. This gives the protein CASSLVGGTLKADTQYF.